Here is one TCR beta chain with its context. In the source study's methods: Estimates of nucleated cell counts were drawn from the amplification of reference gene primers. The method was immunoSEQ multiplex PCR; TCRdb's version includes in-frame clones alone and lacks a portion of them. Clonal size and the V and J genes are those of that table, whereas D and trimming came from the DNA. The data contain 150,000 or so clones, approximately 81% of them singletons. This entry belongs to a study of blood T cell repertoires in COVID-19. Looking at the study overall: Sites across the United States, Italy and Spain contributed samples from acute and convalescent COVID-19. Sample material is recorded as cDNA or gDNA derived from T cells, B-cell-depleted T cells, or PBMCs.

The TCR originated in a human donor with acute or convalescent COVID-19. The donor label of this sample is uncertain. The sample consisted of peripheral blood.

The CDR3 DNA is TGTGCCAGCATAGTCCTAAAAAACACTGAAGCTTTCTTT. It codes for CASIVLKNTEAFF. The chain carries TRBV2 and TRBJ1-1, with no clear D. Trimming removed 7 bases from V and 2 bases from J, with 11 bases in between. Germline CDR1 is SNHLY and CDR2 is FYNNEI. CDR3 length: 13 residues.